Ten or more counts support the clone carrying this T cell receptor beta chain. These data are taken from a study of T-cell reconstitution after alpha-beta-depleted transplantation in children. This sample's TCRbeta library carried unique molecular identifier barcodes. TCRdb reanalysed the PCR reads using MiXCR and keeps one entry per CDR3 protein. The sample includes 200,000 to 250,000 distinct CDR3 sequences, about 11% of them seen just once. Germline values: CDR1 SGDLS, CDR2 YYNGEE. This CDR3 is built from 15 residues. Trimming shortened V by 0 bases and J by 0 bases, and 4 bases separated the two germline ends.

Sequencing was performed on PBMCs from the stem cell graft donor, taken from the stem cell graft. The chain combines TRBV9 with TRBJ2-6; D gene unclear. This TCR derives from a human donor who donated a stem cell graft to a child with acute lymphoblastic leukemia. For the CDR3, the DNA is TGTGCCAGCAGCGTAGACGGCTCTGGGGCCAACGTCCTGACTTTC. Protein: CASSVDGSGANVLTF.